This T cell receptor (beta chain) was captured by sequencing in a study of cytomegalovirus exposure and HLA in healthy donors. The table came from immunoSEQ multiplex PCR; TCRdb's copy has only in-frame clones and leaves some out. Of a few hundred thousand clones detected, 86% appear once; the ten largest clones hold over 0.8%. Material for sequencing was PBMCs. The receptor was derived from a woman under 30 in good health and CMV-seronegative.

CDR3 loop: CASSQQVGQPQHF. CDR3 in DNA: TGTGCCAGCAGCCAGCAGGTCGGTCAGCCCCAGCATTTT. The chain combines TRBV5-5 with TRBJ1-5; D is undetermined. Trimming took 4 bases from V and 6 from J, leaving 11 bases between them. CDR1 and CDR2 (germline): SGHKS, YYEKEE (reference sequence). CDR3 length equals 13 residues.